Listed here are 9 T cell receptor beta chains from one sample, sequenced in a study of cytomegalovirus exposure and HLA in healthy donors. Researchers ran the PCR with 60 Vbeta and 13 Jbeta primers. The assay was immunoSEQ multiplex PCR, and TCRdb's table has in-frame clones only and misses some. The sample includes over 150,000 clones, approximately 79% of them seen just once. The source material was PBMCs. The receptor source for this set is a male donor in good health and CMV-seronegative.

J is TRBJ2-1 and V is TRBV7-9; TRBD1 matches 10 bases. The trim removed 6 bases at V and 6 bases at J, leaving 14 bases unmatched. The CDR3 runs to 17 residues. Germline CDR1 is SEHNR and CDR2 is FQNEAQ (reference sequence). The CDR3 is CASSQPGQGLGPNEQFF. The CDR3 nucleotides are TGTGCCAGCAGTCAACCGGGACAGGGGTTGGGGCCCAATGAGCAGTTCTTC.

The chain carries TRBV30 and TRBJ1-2, with 7 positions matching TRBD1. In germline, CDR1 is GTSNPN, CDR2 SVGIG (reference sequence). J gave up 8 bases and V 5 bases, and 5 bases lay outside the gene matches. The CDR3 spans 11 residues. The CDR3 coding sequence is TGTGCCTGGGCTAACAGGGGAGGCTACACCTTC. It yields the protein CAWANRGGYTF.

Written as DNA, the CDR3 is TGTGCCAGCAGCTCACAGGGACGGGAGACCCAGTACTTC. It is translated as CASSSQGRETQYF. The gene calls are TRBV7-2 and TRBJ2-5; D may be TRBD1 (6 bases). The germline V gene encodes CDR1 SGHTA and CDR2 FQGNSA. V lost 4 bases and J 5 bases, leaving 11 bases between the germline ends. This CDR3 spans 13 amino acids.

The chain links TRBV30 to TRBJ2-3; D call uncertain. CDR3 size: 11 residues. V was pared by 6 bases and J by 12 bases, with 16 bases between. Looked up from germline, CDR1 is GTSNPN and CDR2 is SVGIG (reference sequence). The DNA of the CDR3 is TGTGCCTGCCAAACTACCCAAACCCAGTATTTT. As protein: CACQTTQTQYF.

The CDR3 DNA sequence: TGTGCCATCAGTACTACAAGAATCCAGGGAAGCTCCTACAATGAGCAGTTCTTC. Residues: CAISTTRIQGSSYNEQFF. The genes are TRBV10-3 and TRBJ2-1; maybe TRBD1 (5 bases). Trimming removed 5 bases from V and 0 bases from J, with 20 bases in between. CDR3 size: 18 residues. In germline, CDR1 is ENHRY, CDR2 SYGVKD.

The chain has TRBV6-5 and TRBJ1-1, with 7 bases lining up with TRBD1. Trimming took 7 bases from V and 6 from J; bases not matched to a gene: 14. In germline, CDR1 is MNHEY, CDR2 SVGAGI. The CDR3 has 15 amino acids. CDR3 DNA: TGTGCCAGCACCGCGTCCCGGCAGGGGGACGCTGAAGCTTTCTTT. It translates to CASTASRQGDAEAFF.

This clone has only a few counts. The rearrangement links TRBV5-1 to TRBJ1-1; a possible D gene is TRBD1 (6 bases). Germline assignment: CDR1 SGHRS and CDR2 YFSETQ. This CDR3 is 15 amino acids long. The ends were cut back, 3 bases at V and 3 bases at J, with 15 bases in the middle. CDR3 DNA sequence: TGCGCCAGCAGCTCCCGGGGGGCCGGGTACACTGAAGCTTTCTTT. Translation: CASSSRGAGYTEAFF. Full variable domain (missing parts from reference TRBV5-1 and TRBJ1-1): KAGVTQTPRYLIKTRGQQVTLSCSPISGHRSVSWYQQTPGQGLQFLFEYFSETQRNKGNFPGRFSGRQFSNSRSEMNVSTLELGDSALYLCASSSRGAGYTEAFFGQGTRLTVV.

This rearrangement joins TRBV29-1 to TRBJ1-2; possible D gene TRBD1, 5 bases. The CDR3 runs 12 residues. Deletions cut 8 bases from V and 6 bases from J, with 16 bases between. Germline V gene sequence: CDR1 SQVTM, CDR2 ANQGSEA. CDR3 region: CSSNRAGNGYTF. CDR3 DNA: TGCAGCTCAAACCGGGCAGGGAATGGCTACACCTTC.

The chain recombines TRBV30 with TRBJ1-1; D call uncertain. The CDR3 length is 13 residues. The V end lost 7 bases, the J end lost 1 base, and 13 bases lay between the germline ends. The V gene's germline CDR1 is GTSNPN and CDR2 SVGIG (reference sequence). The CDR3 coding sequence is TGTGCCTTTCGCCGACGGGGGAACACTGAAGCTTTCTTT. Protein: CAFRRRGNTEAFF.